A single sample gave rise to the 7 T cell receptor beta chains below, sequenced in a study of tumor-infiltrating lymphocytes in primary liver carcinoma. A primer in the constant region served to generate TCR beta cDNA from approximately 460 ng of total RNA. ARM-PCR, slightly modified, supplied the TCR beta libraries through three nested multiplex PCR rounds. The first two PCR rounds used TRBV1-TRBV30 primers with a Cbeta primer, around 10 cycles each. TCRdb analysed the multiplex PCR reads with MiXCR anew, one entry per CDR3 protein. The profile covers approximately 210,000 distinct CDR3 sequences, with almost 65% appearing a single time and approximately 7% taken by the ten largest. Unsorted whole blood served as the source of blood RNA, and germline DNA was extracted as well. What was sequenced was peripheral blood. The origin of the receptors is an older woman with primary liver carcinoma and hepatitis B virus infection.

This clonotype was counted between two and nine times. The chain has TRBV5-1 and TRBJ2-2, with D maybe TRBD2 (5 bases). The CDR3 sequence is 16 residues long. Germline V gene sequence: CDR1 SGHRS, CDR2 YFSETQ. V lost 4 bases, J lost 1 base, and 14 bases lay in between. The CDR3 region has the DNA TGCGCCAGCAGCCGAGAGGGAACGTTGAACACCGGGGAGCTGTTTTTT. Its protein is CASSREGTLNTGELFF.

About this clonotype itself: The conserved closing phenylalanine or tryptophan is absent in this CDR3, likely reflecting a read error. This chain links TRBV14 with TRBJ2-1; weak D call: TRBD2 (5 bases). This CDR3 has 13 residues. Germline V gene lookup returns CDR1 SGHDN and CDR2 FVKESK. The V end was cut by 6 bases, the J end by 6 bases, with 12 bases between. The CDR3 sequence: CASSQLGSNEQFL. CDR3 in DNA: TGTGCCAGCAGTCAACTAGGAAGCAATGAGCAGTTCTTG.

This clonotype has a handful of counts. A much larger clone lies a single base off, so this may be a read error. This chain joins TRBV29-1 and TRBJ2-1, with D hard to call. This CDR3 spans 12 amino acids. With 7 bases removed from V and 6 bases from J, the gap between germline ends came to 13 bases. CDR1 and CDR2 from the germline V gene are SQVTM and ANQGSEA. CDR3 in amino acids: CSAVVTGNEQFF. CDR3 nucleotides: TGCAGCGCTGTGGTGACTGGCAATGAGCAGTTCTTC.

The chain employs TRBV6-1 and TRBJ2-1; 10 bases match TRBD1. CDR3 length: 15 amino acids. J was trimmed by 3 bases and V by 3 bases; bases with no gene match: 2. CDR1 and CDR2 (germline): MNHNS, SASEGT. CDR3 region: CASSDGDRGYNEQFF. As DNA, the CDR3 is TGTGCCAGCAGTGACGGGGACAGGGGCTACAATGAGCAGTTCTTC.

On this clonotype: A much larger clone sits a single nucleotide away, making a read error possible. This chain links TRBV12-3 or TRBV12-4 with TRBJ2-1; 8 nucleotides line up with TRBD2. This CDR3 contains 18 residues. The CDR3 sequence: CGSSSDGLAFFSYNEQFF. The CDR3 DNA sequence: TGTGGCAGCAGTTCGGACGGACTAGCCTTTTTCTCCTACAATGAGCAGTTCTTC.

V gene TRBV28 combines with J gene TRBJ2-1, with D maybe TRBD2 (6 bases). CDR3 size: 16 residues. Germline CDR1 and CDR2: MDHEN and SYDVKM. Trimming left V 1 base short and J 6 bases short, with 16 bases between. The CDR3 sequence is CASSLLGGNESNEQFF. The DNA of the CDR3 is TGTGCCAGCAGTTTATTAGGCGGGAACGAGTCCAATGAGCAGTTCTTC. Based on the CDR3 plus reference TRBV28 and TRBJ2-1, the full variable domain is DVKVTQSSRYLVKRTGEKVFLECVQDMDHENMFWYRQDPGLGLRLIYFSYDVKMKEKGDIPEGYSVSREKKERFSLILESASTNQTSMYLCASSLLGGNESNEQFFGPGTRLTVL.

In its sample, this clonotype was seen many times. V and J are TRBV29-1 and TRBJ2-3; D remains unclear. Trimming removed 3 bases at V and 0 bases at J, with 1 base between. The CDR3 sequence is 11 residues long. CDR1 is SQVTM, CDR2 ANQGSEA, per germline. CDR3 sequence: CSVDSTDTQYF. The CDR3 region has the DNA TGCAGCGTTGATAGCACAGATACGCAGTATTTT.